Below, one TCR beta chain is given with its context. Clones were sequenced by immunoSEQ multiplex PCR, and TCRdb holds only the in-frame ones, with some missing. The data hold fewer than 15,000 clones, with 75% to 95% observed a single time. The data were obtained in a study of somatic mutations in cytotoxic T cells in rheumatoid arthritis. The trim removed 3 bases at V and 0 bases at J, leaving 5 bases unmatched. Germline CDR1 LGHNA, CDR2 YNFKEQ. There are 16 residues in the CDR3. The study pulled out CD4+ and CD8+ cells with positive magnetic bead selection and then checked their purity by flow cytometry.

Input material: CD4+ T cells sorted from blood. The sequence derives from a man between 70 and 80 years old with rheumatoid arthritis. This chain connects TRBV4-2 to TRBJ2-3; 8 nucleotides match TRBD1. The CDR3 DNA follows: TGTGCCAGCAGCCAGGGAGACAGGGGAAGCACAGATACGCAGTATTTT. Its translation is CASSQGDRGSTDTQYF.